This T cell receptor beta chain was sequenced in a study of read filtering for tumor transcriptome and immune sequencing. On the study more broadly: Eight or nine patients were R-ISS I, approximately 15 were R-ISS II, six or seven were R-ISS III. Findings of the study overall: IR-seq captured clonotypes deeper and more reliably than RNA-seq. Sorted CD138-negative bone marrow cells were not purified T cells. In IR-seq, single-read clonotypes were 70% to 85% of clonotypes but around 3.2% of reads.

This clonotype came up a few times. Antigen unknown. The CDR3 has 14 amino acids. Germline loops: CDR1 DFQATT, CDR2 SNEGSKA (reference sequence). V was clipped by 1 base and J by 5 bases; unmatched bases: 7. The library was built from about 0.4 ug RNA with molecular barcoded adaptors for alpha/delta and beta/gamma chains. TCRdb analysed the reads with MiXCR anew, one entry per CDR3 protein. Of more than 100,000 distinct CDR3 sequences listed, roughly 13% are singletons. Sequences were obtained from a population of CD138-negative cells sorted from bone marrow. The V and J genes are TRBV20-1 and TRBJ1-2; 7 bases are a match to TRBD1. The receptor was isolated from a donor over 35 with multiple myeloma. As DNA, the CDR3 is TGCAGTGCTAGAGTTCAGGGGGATCCTTATGGCTACACCTTC. It encodes CSARVQGDPYGYTF.